One and the same sample provided the 23 T cell receptor beta chains below, sequenced in a study of OX40 agonist ivuxolimab in advanced cancers. Some clones are missing from TCRdb's copy, which holds only in-frame ones; the method was immunoSEQ multiplex PCR. The sample has 50,000 to 75,000 clones; about nine tenths are singletons. Sequencing was performed on CD4+ or CD8+ T cells sorted from blood, taken in a trial of the OX40 agonist ivuxolimab. The receptors were gathered from an adult with an advanced solid tumor such as melanoma, head and neck, liver or kidney cancer.

The rearrangement links TRBV6-1 to TRBJ2-7; tentative D call: TRBD1 (7 bases). The germline CDR1 and CDR2 sequences are MNHNS and SASEGT. The CDR3 has 12 residues. The V gene lost 4 bases and the J gene lost 9 bases, with 13 bases spanning the gap. CDR3 region: CASSGQGGGQYF. CDR3 sequence (DNA): TGTGCCAGCAGTGGCCAGGGGGGCGGGCAGTACTTC.

The CDR3: CASSGRQGANEKLFF. CDR3 nucleotide sequence: TGTGCCAGCAGTGGGCGGCAGGGGGCGAATGAAAAACTGTTTTTT. V usage is TRBV2 and J usage is TRBJ1-4; 8 bases fit TRBD1. After removal of 4 bases from V and 5 bases from J, the junction contained 6 bases not matched to a gene. This CDR3 spans 15 amino acids. Per the germline V gene, CDR1 is SNHLY and CDR2 is FYNNEI.

Points on this clone: This sample includes further DNA sequences coding for the same CDR3. This rearrangement joins TRBV6-1 to TRBJ1-1; D ambiguous. Germline lookup yields CDR1 MNHNS and CDR2 SASEGT. V was pared by 4 bases and J by 5 bases, with 8 bases between. This CDR3 spans 12 amino acids. CDR3: CASSVGGTEAFF. CDR3 bases: TGTGCCAGCAGTGTAGGTGGGACTGAAGCTTTCTTT.

The CDR3 reads CASSSRLAGGGNEQFF. CDR3 DNA: TGTGCCAGCAGCTCGAGACTAGCGGGGGGTGGCAATGAGCAGTTCTTC. V gene TRBV7-8 combines with J gene TRBJ2-1; TRBD2 matches at 13 bases. The CDR3 is 16 residues long. Germline lookup yields CDR1 SGHVS and CDR2 FQNEAQ. The ends lost 4 bases at V and 6 bases at J; junction bases unmatched: 6.

The V gene is TRBV7-9, the J gene TRBJ1-2; no definite D call. V was trimmed by 3 bases and J by 8 bases, leaving 16 bases between them. The CDR3 spans 14 residues. Germline lookup yields CDR1 SEHNR and CDR2 FQNEAQ (reference sequence). CDR3 in amino acids: CASSFGELAGGYTF. The CDR3 DNA reads TGTGCCAGCAGCTTTGGGGAGTTGGCTGGGGGCTACACCTTC. Full variable domain (outside the CDR3, taken from reference TRBV7-9 and TRBJ1-2): DTGVSQNPRHKITKRGQNVTFRCDPISEHNRLYWYRQTLGQGPEFLTYFQNEAQLEKSRLLSDRFSAERPKGSFSTLEIQRTEQGDSAMYLCASSFGELAGGYTFGSGTRLTVV.

The rearrangement uses TRBV5-1 and TRBJ2-7; TRBD1 agrees at 12 bases. Germline CDR1 is SGHRS and CDR2 is YFSETQ. V lost 4 bases and J lost 1; bases outside the gene matches: 3. The CDR3 is made up of 15 amino acids. The CDR3 reads CASSPGQGASYEQYF. CDR3 nucleotides: TGCGCCAGCAGCCCGGGACAGGGGGCGTCCTACGAGCAGTACTTC.

This rearrangement joins TRBV30 to TRBJ2-3; 9 bases agree with TRBD1. The CDR3 runs to 16 residues. Germline V gene sequence: CDR1 GTSNPN, CDR2 SVGIG (reference sequence). The V segment lost 0 bases and the J segment 0 bases; nucleotides outside the gene matches: 4. The CDR3 sequence: CAWSVLGTGSTDTQYF. The CDR3 coding sequence is TGTGCCTGGAGTGTACTCGGGACAGGGAGCACAGATACGCAGTATTTT.

The V gene is TRBV5-6, the J gene TRBJ2-4, with TRBD1 matching over 9 bases. CDR3 length: 15 residues. The V gene end was trimmed by 7 bases and the J gene end by 8 bases; junction bases not matched to a gene: 13. CDR1 and CDR2 from the germline V gene are SGHDT and YYEEEE. The CDR3 DNA follows: TGTGCCAGCGGCGACTCCGGGACAGGGATATACATTCAGTACTTC. Protein: CASGDSGTGIYIQYF. The variable domain in full, completed from reference TRBV5-6 and TRBJ2-4, reads DAGVTQSPTHLIKTRGQQVTLRCSPKSGHDTVSWYQQALGQGPQFIFQYYEEEERQRGNFPDRFSGHQFPNYSSELNVNALLLGDSALYLCASGDSGTGIYIQYFGAGTRLSVL.

In its sample, this clone was seen a few times. V is TRBV5-1 and J is TRBJ2-7; 7 bases fit TRBD1. Germline V gives CDR1 SGHRS, CDR2 YFSETQ. J was trimmed by 3 bases and V by 4 bases; bases with no gene match: 10. This CDR3 has 15 residues. The CDR3 DNA reads as TGCGCCAGCAGCCCTTCCGGGACAGCCCTCTACGAGCAGTACTTC. It yields the protein CASSPSGTALYEQYF.

The CDR3 loop reads CASSLLLGANTGELFF. CDR3 bases: TGTGCCAGCAGCTTGCTGCTAGGGGCGAACACCGGGGAGCTGTTTTTT. The V and J genes are TRBV5-8 and TRBJ2-2; D perhaps matches TRBD1 (5 bases). V shed 1 base and J shed 0 bases, with 10 bases lying between them. Germline CDR1 and CDR2: SGHTS and YDEGEE. The CDR3 totals 16 residues.

V is TRBV5-1 and J is TRBJ1-4; TRBD1 is a possible D gene (6 bases). From germline, CDR1 is SGHRS and CDR2 YFSETQ. Trimming pared 3 bases from V and 5 bases from J, leaving 17 bases between. The length of the CDR3 is 16 residues. CDR3 bases: TGCGCCAGCAGCTCAGGATTTCGGCAGGGGAATGAAAAACTGTTTTTT. Its translation: CASSSGFRQGNEKLFF.

This chain joins TRBV7-8 and TRBJ1-5; D perhaps matches TRBD1 (6 bases). Germline CDR1 and CDR2: SGHVS and FQNEAQ. This CDR3 has 19 residues. Trimming removed 5 bases at V and 1 base at J, with 24 bases between. Here the CDR3 DNA reads TGTGCCAGCAGCCTAATAGCCTCCAGGGGCTCTTGGAGCAATCAGCCCCAGCATTTT. This gives the protein CASSLIASRGSWSNQPQHF.

The rearrangement uses TRBV5-4 and TRBJ1-2; no clear D gene. The V end lost 4 bases, the J end lost 4 bases, and 20 bases lay between the germline ends. The CDR3 has 16 residues. Germline V lookup: CDR1 SGHNT, CDR2 YYREEE (reference sequence). The CDR3 here is CASSQTYSVLTYGYTF. The CDR3 nucleotides read TGTGCCAGCAGCCAGACTTATTCCGTCCTCACCTATGGCTACACCTTC.

The genes are TRBV7-8 and TRBJ1-2; perhaps TRBD1 as D (6 bases). The CDR3 runs 15 residues. V was pared by 1 base and J by 1 base, with 10 bases between. Germline assignment: CDR1 SGHVS and CDR2 FQNEAQ. The DNA for the CDR3 is TGTGCCAGCAGCTTAGACCGACAGGATAACTATGGCTACACCTTC. This encodes CASSLDRQDNYGYTF.

This rearrangement joins TRBV7-2 to TRBJ2-7; TRBD1 might be the D (6 bases). V was shortened by 3 bases and J by 4 bases, with 13 bases between the two germline ends. Germline loops: CDR1 SGHTA, CDR2 FQGNSA. CDR3 length equals 14 residues. Here the CDR3 DNA reads TGTGCCAGCAGCTTGCCCGGACAGAGGTACGAGCAGTACTTC. Translation gives CASSLPGQRYEQYF.

V usage is TRBV27 and J usage is TRBJ1-1; a possible D gene is TRBD1 (5 bases). This CDR3 region has 15 residues. The germline gives CDR1 MNHEY, CDR2 SMNVEV (reference sequence). V was trimmed by 2 bases and J by 0 bases, leaving 10 bases between them. CDR3 amino acids: CASSLRQGLNTEAFF. Written as DNA, the CDR3 is TGTGCCAGCAGTTTAAGGCAGGGCTTGAACACTGAAGCTTTCTTT.

This sequence joins TRBV10-1 and TRBJ1-1; D is unresolved. Germline V gives CDR1 WNHNN, CDR2 SYGVQD (reference sequence). V dropped 6 bases and J dropped 3 bases, with 14 bases sitting between them. The CDR3 loop spans 14 amino acids. CDR3 amino acids: CASSATRGDTEAFF. In nucleotides, the CDR3 is TGCGCCAGCAGCGCTACACGCGGGGACACTGAAGCTTTCTTT.

The chain joins TRBV2 to TRBJ2-3; 7 bases are a match to TRBD2. The CDR3 length is 15 residues. The J segment lost 5 bases and the V segment lost 1 base, leaving 6 bases of the junction unmatched. The V gene's germline CDR1 is SNHLY and CDR2 FYNNEI. CDR3 amino acids: CASSEDGGSKDTQYF. CDR3 in DNA: TGTGCCAGCAGTGAAGACGGGGGGTCCAAAGATACGCAGTATTTT.

The chain employs TRBV6-8 and TRBJ1-4; the D gene is possibly TRBD1 (5 bases). The CDR3 contains 13 residues. Trimming took 11 bases from V and 2 from J, leaving 12 bases between them. Germline assignment: CDR1 MNHGY and CDR2 SAAAGT. The CDR3 loop is CAATGPTNEKLFF. The CDR3 DNA sequence: TGTGCCGCGACGGGACCGACTAATGAAAAACTGTTTTTT.

This clone was counted once. The rearrangement joins TRBV7-9 to TRBJ2-2; D gene unclear. The ends were cut back, 2 bases at V and 0 bases at J, with 10 bases in the middle. The CDR3 runs 16 residues. The germline V gene has CDR1 SEHNR and CDR2 FQNEAQ (reference sequence). CDR3 sequence (DNA): TGTGCCAGCAGCTTAAGGCAGGCCACGAACACCGGGGAGCTGTTTTTT. Amino acids: CASSLRQATNTGELFF.

The chain carries TRBV19 and TRBJ2-5; the D gene is possibly TRBD1 (6 bases). The germline V and J ends were trimmed by 3 bases and 4 bases, with 15 bases remaining between them. The CDR3 extends over 15 amino acids. Germline CDR1 and CDR2: LNHDA and SQIVND (reference sequence). CDR3 sequence: CASSMTGRGAETQYF. As DNA, the CDR3 is TGTGCCAGTAGTATGACCGGCAGGGGTGCAGAGACCCAGTACTTC.

This chain connects TRBV11-2 to TRBJ2-7, with D unresolved. Germline-derived CDR1 and CDR2 are SGHAT and FQNNGV. Trimming pared 1 base from V and 2 bases from J, leaving 12 bases between. The CDR3 contains 15 residues. CDR3 sequence: CASSLARAATYEQYF. The CDR3 DNA reads TGTGCCAGCAGCTTAGCCCGGGCCGCAACCTACGAGCAGTACTTC.

The CDR3: CASSQDPPFGNQPQHF. In DNA, the CDR3 is TGCGCCAGCAGCCAAGATCCTCCTTTTGGCAATCAGCCCCAGCATTTT. This rearrangement joins TRBV4-1 to TRBJ1-5; no clear D. The V end was cut by 0 bases, the J end by 2 bases, with 11 bases between. CDR1 MGHRA and CDR2 YSYEKL come from the germline V gene. This CDR3 spans 16 amino acids.